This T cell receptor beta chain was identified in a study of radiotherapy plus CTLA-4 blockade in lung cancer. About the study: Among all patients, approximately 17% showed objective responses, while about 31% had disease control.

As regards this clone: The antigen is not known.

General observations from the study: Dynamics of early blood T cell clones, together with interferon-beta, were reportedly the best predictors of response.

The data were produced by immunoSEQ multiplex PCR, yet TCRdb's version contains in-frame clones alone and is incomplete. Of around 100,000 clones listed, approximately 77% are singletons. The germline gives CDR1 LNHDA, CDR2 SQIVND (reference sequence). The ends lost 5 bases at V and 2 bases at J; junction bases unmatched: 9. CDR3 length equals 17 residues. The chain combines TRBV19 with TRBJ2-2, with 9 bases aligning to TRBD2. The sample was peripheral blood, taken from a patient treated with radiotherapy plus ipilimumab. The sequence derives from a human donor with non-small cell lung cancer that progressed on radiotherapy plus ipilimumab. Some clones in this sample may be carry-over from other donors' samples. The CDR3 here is CASSGRRLADNTGELFF. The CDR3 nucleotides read TGTGCCAGTAGTGGCCGCCGACTAGCGGACAACACCGGGGAGCTGTTTTTT.